A selection of T cell receptor beta chains follows, all from one sample in a study of CD4 T cells in relation to SARS-CoV-2 and coronaviruses. Profiling relied on immunoSEQ multiplex PCR, and the TCRdb table lists in-frame clones only, not all of them. The table lists about 39,000 clones, roughly 80% of them singletons, with 6% to 8% in the top ten. These receptors have no identified antigens. Sequencing was done on a sample of naive CD4+ T cells from PBMCs, cultured in vitro. These receptors were collected from an adult with COVID-19. Each CDR3 is given with its conserved first and last residue. D genes are given only for firm matches. A clone size is listed for some rows: how often the clone was seen (once, few, many), or a class if it is expanded.

abundance: NA
v_gene: TRBV9
d_gene: NA
len: 13
j_gene: TRBJ2-3
CDR3nt: TGTGCCAGCAGCGTAGAGGGCACAGATACGCAGTATTTT
CDR3aa: CASSVEGTDTQYF

abundance: NA
v_gene: TRBV18
d_gene: NA
len: 14
j_gene: TRBJ2-1
CDR3nt: TGTGCCAGCTCACCACTCTCTAGTCTCAATGAGCAGTTCTTC
CDR3aa: CASSPLSSLNEQFF

abundance: NA
v_gene: TRBV27
d_gene: NA
len: 12
j_gene: TRBJ2-7
CDR3nt: TGTGCCAGCAGCGGAAGTGGTGGCGAGCAGTACTTC
CDR3aa: CASSGSGGEQYF

abundance: few
v_gene: TRBV4-3
d_gene: NA
len: 13
j_gene: TRBJ1-1
CDR3nt: TGCGCCAGCAGCCCGGGGCAGGGAATTGAAGCTTTCTTT
CDR3aa: CASSPGQGIEAFF

abundance: once
v_gene: TRBV7-8
d_gene: NA
len: 15
j_gene: TRBJ2-7
CDR3nt: TGTGCCAGCAGTCGGGTGGGGGGCCCTTCCTACGAGCAGTACTTC
CDR3aa: CASSRVGGPSYEQYF

abundance: NA
v_gene: TRBV28
d_gene: NA
len: 12
j_gene: TRBJ1-2
CDR3nt: TGTGCCAGCACCTTCCTGGGTGTGGGCTACACCTTC
CDR3aa: CASTFLGVGYTF

abundance: few
v_gene: TRBV18
d_gene: TRBD2
len: 17
j_gene: TRBJ2-1
CDR3nt: TGTGCCAGCTCAATCTGGACTAGCGGGATCTCCTACAATGAGCAGTTCTTC
CDR3aa: CASSIWTSGISYNEQFF

abundance: NA
v_gene: TRBV7-9
d_gene: NA
len: 15
j_gene: TRBJ2-1
CDR3nt: TGTGCCAGCAGCCCCGGGACGGTACTCCACAATGAGCAGTTCTTC
CDR3aa: CASSPGTVLHNEQFF

abundance: NA
v_gene: TRBV19
d_gene: NA
len: 11
j_gene: TRBJ2-1
CDR3nt: TGTGCCAGTAGTATCTACAATGAGCAGTTCTTC
CDR3aa: CASSIYNEQFF

abundance: NA
v_gene: TRBV7-8
d_gene: NA
len: 14
j_gene: TRBJ2-5
CDR3nt: TGTGCCAGCAGCTCCGGGACATACCAAGAGACCCAGTACTTC
CDR3aa: CASSSGTYQETQYF

abundance: few
v_gene: TRBV15
d_gene: NA
len: 18
j_gene: TRBJ2-6
CDR3nt: TGTGCCACCAGCGGCGCGGACAGTTATGGAGCTGGGGCCAACGTCCTGACTTTC
CDR3aa: CATSGADSYGAGANVLTF

abundance: NA
v_gene: TRBV7-2
d_gene: TRBD2
len: 17
j_gene: TRBJ2-3
CDR3nt: TGTGCCAGCAGCTTAGTGGGTACTAGCGGGAGCCCAGATACGCAGTATTTT
CDR3aa: CASSLVGTSGSPDTQYF

abundance: NA
v_gene: TRBV9
d_gene: NA
len: 14
j_gene: TRBJ2-7
CDR3nt: TGTGCCAGCAGCGTAGGCAGGAACTCCTACGAGCAGTACTTC
CDR3aa: CASSVGRNSYEQYF

abundance: NA
v_gene: TRBV11-2
d_gene: NA
len: 19
j_gene: TRBJ1-4
CDR3nt: TGTGCCAGCAGCGCGAGAGGCAGACAGCCCCAGGATGAAAATGAAAAACTGTTTTTT
CDR3aa: CASSARGRQPQDENEKLFF

abundance: NA
v_gene: TRBV5-1
d_gene: NA
len: 15
j_gene: TRBJ2-7
CDR3nt: TGCGCCAGCAGCTGGCTGGGGGGAGTCGGCTACGAGCAGTACTTC
CDR3aa: CASSWLGGVGYEQYF

abundance: NA
v_gene: TRBV7-2
d_gene: NA
len: 14
j_gene: TRBJ1-4
CDR3nt: TGTGCCAGCAGCTTGTTGCTGAGTAATGAAAAACTGTTTTTT
CDR3aa: CASSLLLSNEKLFF

abundance: NA
v_gene: TRBV14
d_gene: NA
len: 15
j_gene: TRBJ2-1
CDR3nt: TGTGCCAGCAGCCAAGTCGGGCAGCGGGCCAATGAGCAGTTCTTC
CDR3aa: CASSQVGQRANEQFF

abundance: NA
v_gene: TRBV2
d_gene: NA
len: 11
j_gene: TRBJ2-3
CDR3nt: TGTGCCAGCAGGATGGGAGATACGCAGTATTTT
CDR3aa: CASRMGDTQYF